These 21 T cell receptor beta chains share one sample of origin, sequenced in a study of PD-1 blockade in classical Hodgkin lymphoma. Time point noted: newly diagnosed, previously untreated cHL patient sample. Here immunoSEQ multiplex PCR was the method, and the copy in TCRdb shows in-frame clones only, minus some. The table has around 17,000 clones, more than 80% seen once. The specimen was peripheral blood mononuclear cells (PBMCs). All receptors derive from a human donor with classical Hodgkin lymphoma.

Here the CDR3 DNA reads TGTGCCACCAGCAGAGAGGCCCAAGGGGAAGAGACCCAGTACTTC. Translation gives CATSREAQGEETQYF. This sequence joins TRBV15 and TRBJ2-5; the D gene is possibly TRBD1 (5 bases). Trimming stripped 0 bases from V and 3 bases from J, with 11 bases between. The CDR3 runs to 15 residues. Germline CDR1 reads LNHNV; CDR2 reads YYDKDF (reference sequence).

The chain joins TRBV15 to TRBJ2-1; the D gene is possibly TRBD1 (5 bases). The CDR3 spans 15 residues. CDR1 is LNHNV and CDR2 is YYDKDF in the germline V gene (reference sequence). The V gene lost 3 bases and the J gene lost 4 bases, with 13 bases spanning the gap. This CDR3 reads CATSSPPQGYNEQFF. As DNA, the CDR3 is TGTGCCACCAGCAGCCCCCCCCAGGGATACAATGAGCAGTTCTTC.

The CDR3 reads CASSKGAGANTGELFF. The DNA for the CDR3 is TGTGCCAGTAGTAAGGGGGCGGGAGCGAACACCGGGGAGCTGTTTTTT. This rearrangement joins TRBV19 to TRBJ2-2; D may match TRBD1 or TRBD2 (7 bases each). The germline V and J ends were trimmed by 4 bases and 0 bases, with 12 bases remaining between them. This CDR3 region has 16 residues. Germline-derived CDR1 and CDR2 are LNHDA and SQIVND (reference sequence).

This chain connects TRBV6-5 to TRBJ2-1; 7 positions agree with TRBD2. V shed 0 bases and J 0 bases; nucleotides not matched to a gene: 2. The CDR3 runs to 16 residues. Germline V gene lookup returns CDR1 MNHEY and CDR2 SVGAGI. The CDR3 DNA reads TGTGCCAGCAGTTACTCGGGCGGGAGCTCCTACAATGAGCAGTTCTTC. Amino acid sequence: CASSYSGGSSYNEQFF.

The V call is TRBV27, the J call TRBJ1-4; weak D call: TRBD1 (6 bases). Germline CDR1 reads MNHEY; CDR2 reads SMNVEV (reference sequence). Trimming took 7 bases from V and 2 from J, leaving 14 bases between them. CDR3 size: 15 residues. Written as DNA, the CDR3 is TGTGCCAGCAAATCGTGGGGGCAGACTAATGAAAAACTGTTTTTT. Translation gives CASKSWGQTNEKLFF.

The count of this clone is one. The rearrangement joins TRBV14 to TRBJ1-3; no clear D gene. The CDR3 contains 15 residues. Germline V gene data show CDR1 as SGHDN and CDR2 as FVKESK. V lost 3 bases and J lost 1, with 10 bases in between. The CDR3 region is CASSQKQLSGNTIYF. CDR3 in DNA: TGTGCCAGCAGCCAGAAACAGCTTTCTGGAAACACCATATATTTT.

In this sample, this clone turned up once. This rearrangement joins TRBV30 to TRBJ1-2; tentatively, D is TRBD1 (6 bases). CDR1 and CDR2 (germline): GTSNPN, SVGIG (reference sequence). The CDR3 is made up of 12 amino acids. V was clipped by 8 bases and J by 4 bases, with 14 bases between them. The CDR3 reads CARRQVVYGYTF. CDR3 in DNA: TGTGCCCGTAGACAGGTGGTCTATGGCTACACCTTC.

The chain carries TRBV6-1 and TRBJ2-3, with 7 bases identical to TRBD2. Germline lookup yields CDR1 MNHNS and CDR2 SASEGT. Trimming removed 0 bases from V and 1 base from J; junction bases left unmatched: 7. The CDR3 runs to 17 residues. CDR3 loop: CASSEALGGSGTDTQYF. CDR3 nucleotides: TGTGCCAGCAGTGAAGCGCTCGGCGGGAGTGGCACAGATACGCAGTATTTT.

DNA for the CDR3: TGTGCCAGTAGTATATCACCGGCAGAGACCCAGTACTTC. This encodes CASSISPAETQYF. The genes are TRBV19 and TRBJ2-5, with D hard to call. The CDR3 length is 13 residues. Between the trimmed V and J ends, which lost 2 bases and 4 bases, there was a span of 8 bases. Germline V gene sequence: CDR1 LNHDA, CDR2 SQIVND (reference sequence).

CDR3 in amino acids: CASSPGQGVISEAFF. The CDR3 nucleotides read TGTGCCAGCAGTCCCGGACAGGGGGTGATCTCTGAAGCTTTCTTT. The rearrangement uses TRBV27 and TRBJ1-1, with 10 positions matching TRBD1. Unmatched junction bases numbered 9, after V lost 5 bases and J lost 6 bases. The CDR3 length is 15 residues. CDR1 is MNHEY and CDR2 is SMNVEV in the germline V gene (reference sequence).

This chain links TRBV6-4 with TRBJ1-1; D uncertain. The CDR3 extends over 13 amino acids. Germline assignment: CDR1 MRHNA and CDR2 SNTAGT. V lost 4 bases to trimming and J lost 4 bases, with 10 bases between them. The CDR3 DNA reads as TGTGCCAGCAGTGTAACGGAGGGCACTGAAGCTTTCTTT. It specifies CASSVTEGTEAFF.

The V gene is TRBV4-1, the J gene TRBJ1-5; maybe TRBD1 (6 bases). The length of the CDR3 is 17 residues. Germline V gene sequence: CDR1 MGHRA, CDR2 YSYEKL. V lost 0 bases and J lost 3, with 15 bases in between. The CDR3 loop is CASSQDLGGAFNQPQHF. The CDR3 DNA reads as TGCGCCAGCAGCCAAGATCTTGGGGGGGCGTTCAATCAGCCCCAGCATTTT.

This chain uses TRBV29-1 with TRBJ1-1, with 9 bases aligning to TRBD1. J lost 5 bases, V lost 8 bases, and 6 bases had no gene match. Germline V CDR1 and CDR2: SQVTM, ANQGSEA. This CDR3 has 12 amino acids. The DNA of the CDR3 is TGCAGCACCTACAGGGGGCGGACTGAAGCTTTCTTT. Protein product: CSTYRGRTEAFF.

The chain combines TRBV28 with TRBJ1-1; perhaps TRBD1 as D (5 bases). CDR1 and CDR2 (germline): MDHEN, SYDVKM. Trimming removed 4 bases at V and 0 bases at J, with 9 bases between. This CDR3 is 14 amino acids long. CDR3: CASSSRVVNTEAFF. DNA of the CDR3: TGTGCCAGCAGTTCCAGGGTGGTGAACACTGAAGCTTTCTTT.

The chain is built from TRBV30 and TRBJ1-5, with TRBD1 as a possible D gene (5 bases). V lost 0 bases, J lost 2 bases, and 14 bases lay in between. CDR1 GTSNPN and CDR2 SVGIG come from the germline V gene (reference sequence). The CDR3 is 16 residues long. CDR3 loop: CAWSVQGVRGNQPQHF. As DNA, the CDR3 is TGTGCCTGGAGTGTACAAGGGGTGAGAGGCAATCAGCCCCAGCATTTT.

The chain has TRBV5-4 and TRBJ2-7; TRBD2 matches 12 bases. With 2 bases clipped from V and 2 bases from J, the junction kept 2 bases outside the gene matches. Per germline, CDR1 SGHNT and CDR2 YYREEE (reference sequence). The CDR3 totals 15 residues. The CDR3 region has the DNA TGTGCCAGCAGCTTAGGACTAGCGGGGCCCTACGAGCAGTACTTC. Protein: CASSLGLAGPYEQYF.

The chain couples TRBV19 to TRBJ2-5; TRBD2 is a possible D gene (6 bases). The CDR3 is made up of 14 amino acids. Per the germline V gene, CDR1 is LNHDA and CDR2 is SQIVND (reference sequence). With 4 bases removed from V and 2 bases from J, the gap between germline ends came to 11 bases. DNA for the CDR3: TGTGCCAGTAGTACAGGGACTGGACAAGAGACCCAGTACTTC. Translation: CASSTGTGQETQYF.

The rearrangement uses TRBV25-1 and TRBJ2-3; D uncertain. CDR1 MGHDK and CDR2 SYGVNS come from the germline V gene. Trimming stripped 1 base from V and 4 bases from J, with 9 bases between. This CDR3 has 14 amino acids. The CDR3 loop reads CASSESARSDTQYF. DNA of the CDR3: TGTGCCAGCAGTGAATCGGCTAGATCAGATACGCAGTATTTT.

The rearrangement links TRBV7-9 to TRBJ1-1; D uncertain. The CDR3 runs to 13 residues. V lost 5 bases, J lost 10 bases, and 17 bases lay in between. Per germline, CDR1 SEHNR and CDR2 FQNEAQ (reference sequence). The chain's CDR3 is CASSPKERRGAFF. Here the CDR3 DNA reads TGTGCCAGCAGCCCGAAAGAAAGACGGGGAGCTTTCTTT.

This rearrangement joins TRBV11-1 to TRBJ1-2; TRBD1 aligns across 9 bases. Germline V gene sequence: CDR1 SGHAT, CDR2 FQDESV (reference sequence). V lost 3 bases and J lost 8; bases outside the gene matches: 7. CDR3 length: 14 amino acids. CDR3 sequence: CASSFVGTGSGYTF. Written as DNA, the CDR3 is TGTGCCAGCAGCTTTGTCGGGACAGGGAGCGGCTACACCTTC.

The chain carries TRBV5-1 and TRBJ1-1; D call uncertain. The CDR3 sequence is 13 residues long. The V gene lost 4 bases and the J gene lost 1 base, with 8 bases spanning the gap. Germline assignment: CDR1 SGHRS and CDR2 YFSETQ. The DNA for the CDR3 is TGCGCCAGCAGCGCGCCAGAGAACACTGAAGCTTTCTTT. This encodes CASSAPENTEAFF.